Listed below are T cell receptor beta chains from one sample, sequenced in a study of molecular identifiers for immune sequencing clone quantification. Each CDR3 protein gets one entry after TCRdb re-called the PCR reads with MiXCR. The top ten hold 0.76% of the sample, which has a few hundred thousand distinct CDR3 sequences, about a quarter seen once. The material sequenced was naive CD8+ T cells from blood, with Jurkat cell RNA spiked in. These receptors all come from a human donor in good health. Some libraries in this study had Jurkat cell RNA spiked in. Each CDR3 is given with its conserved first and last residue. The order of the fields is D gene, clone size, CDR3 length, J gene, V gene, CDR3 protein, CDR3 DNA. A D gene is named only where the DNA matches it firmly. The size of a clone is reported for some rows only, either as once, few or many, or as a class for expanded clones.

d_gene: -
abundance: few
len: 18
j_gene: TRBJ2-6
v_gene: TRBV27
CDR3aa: CASSLLGTPPAGANVLTF
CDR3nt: TGTGCCAGCAGCCTGCTCGGGACTCCTCCAGCTGGGGCCAACGTCCTGACTTTC

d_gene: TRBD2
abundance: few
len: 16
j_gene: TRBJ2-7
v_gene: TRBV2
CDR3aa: CASSFGLAGNFDEQYF
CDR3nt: TGTGCCAGCAGTTTCGGACTAGCGGGGAATTTCGACGAGCAGTACTTC

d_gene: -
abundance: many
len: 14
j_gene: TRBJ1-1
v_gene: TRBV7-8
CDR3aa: CASSLLGAETEAFF
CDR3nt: TGTGCCAGCAGCTTACTGGGGGCGGAAACTGAAGCTTTCTTT

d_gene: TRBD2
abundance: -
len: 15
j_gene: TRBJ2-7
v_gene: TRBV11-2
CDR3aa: CTSSTRTSGPYEQYF
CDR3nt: TGTACCAGCAGCACCCGGACTAGCGGCCCCTACGAGCAGTACTTC

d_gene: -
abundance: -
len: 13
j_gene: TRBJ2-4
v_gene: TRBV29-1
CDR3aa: CSVGSGVNNIQYF
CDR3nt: TGCAGCGTTGGATCGGGGGTAAACAACATTCAGTACTTC

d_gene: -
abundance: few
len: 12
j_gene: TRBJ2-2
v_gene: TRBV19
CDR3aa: CASTRAPGELFF
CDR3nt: TGTGCCAGTACCCGTGCGCCCGGGGAGCTGTTTTTT

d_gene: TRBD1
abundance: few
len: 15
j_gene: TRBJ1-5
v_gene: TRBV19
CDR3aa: CASSIFDRVDQPQHF
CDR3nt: TGTGCCAGTAGTATCTTCGACAGGGTGGATCAGCCCCAGCATTTT

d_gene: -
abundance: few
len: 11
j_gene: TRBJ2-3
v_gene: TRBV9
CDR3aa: CASRGEDTQYF
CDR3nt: TGTGCCAGCAGAGGGGAAGATACGCAGTATTTT

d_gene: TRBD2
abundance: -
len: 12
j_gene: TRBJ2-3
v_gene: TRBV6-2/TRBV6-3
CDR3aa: CASRLTGGPQYF
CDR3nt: TGTGCCAGCAGACTAACGGGGGGGCCGCAGTATTTT

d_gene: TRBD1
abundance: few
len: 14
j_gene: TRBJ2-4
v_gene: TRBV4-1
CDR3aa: CASSPDSQGQLQYF
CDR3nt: TGCGCCAGCAGCCCAGATTCACAGGGACAGCTTCAGTACTTC

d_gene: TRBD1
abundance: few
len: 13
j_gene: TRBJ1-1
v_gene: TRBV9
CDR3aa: CASSTQGEVEAFF
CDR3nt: TGTGCCAGCAGCACCCAGGGGGAGGTTGAAGCTTTCTTT

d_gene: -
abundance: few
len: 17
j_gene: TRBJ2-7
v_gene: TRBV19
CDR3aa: CASSPASGGLSSYEQYF
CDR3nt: TGTGCCAGTAGCCCCGCCTCGGGGGGCCTGTCCTCCTACGAGCAGTACTTC

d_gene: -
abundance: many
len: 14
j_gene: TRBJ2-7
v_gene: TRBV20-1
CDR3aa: CSAPPAGRAYEQYF
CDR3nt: TGCAGTGCTCCGCCGGCAGGGCGAGCCTACGAGCAGTACTTC

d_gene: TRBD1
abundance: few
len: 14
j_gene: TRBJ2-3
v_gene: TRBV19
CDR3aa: CASSWGQGIDTQYF
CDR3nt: TGTGCCAGCTCGTGGGGACAGGGTATAGATACGCAGTATTTT

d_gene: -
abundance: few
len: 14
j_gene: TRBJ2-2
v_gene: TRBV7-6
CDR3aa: CASTWLRNTGELFF
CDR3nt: TGTGCCAGCACCTGGCTGCGGAACACCGGGGAGCTGTTTTTT

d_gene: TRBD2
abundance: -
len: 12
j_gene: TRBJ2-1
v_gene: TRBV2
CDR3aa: CASRGLAAEQFF
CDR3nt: TGTGCCAGCAGGGGACTAGCGGCCGAGCAGTTCTTC

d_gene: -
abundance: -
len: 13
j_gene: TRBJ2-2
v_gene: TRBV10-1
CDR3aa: CASSDPNTGEPFF
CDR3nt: TGCGCCAGCAGTGACCCGAACACCGGGGAGCCGTTTTTT

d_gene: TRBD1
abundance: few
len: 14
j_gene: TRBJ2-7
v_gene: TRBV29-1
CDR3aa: CSVEHGQGPYEQYF
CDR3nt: TGCAGCGTTGAACACGGACAGGGGCCTTACGAGCAGTACTTC

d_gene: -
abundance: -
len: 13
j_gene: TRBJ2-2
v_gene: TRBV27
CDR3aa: CASSGQFTGVLFF
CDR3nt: TGTGCCAGCAGCGGACAGTTCACCGGGGTGCTGTTTTTT

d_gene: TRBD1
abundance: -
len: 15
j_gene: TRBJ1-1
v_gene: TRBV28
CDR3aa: CASSPLGQGTMEAFF
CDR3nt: TGTGCCAGCAGTCCCCTGGGACAGGGAACGATGGAAGCTTTCTTT

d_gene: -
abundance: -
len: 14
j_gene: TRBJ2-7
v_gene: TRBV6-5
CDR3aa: CASSVTGASYEQYF
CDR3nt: TGTGCCAGCAGTGTGACAGGAGCTAGCTACGAGCAGTACTTC

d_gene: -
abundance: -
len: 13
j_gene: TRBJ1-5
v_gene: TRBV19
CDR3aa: CASSRGWGQPQHF
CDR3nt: TGTGCCAGTAGTAGAGGGTGGGGGCAGCCCCAGCATTTT

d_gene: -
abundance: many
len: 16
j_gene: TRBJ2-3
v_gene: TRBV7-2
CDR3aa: CASSIQPRGSTDTQYF
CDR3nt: TGTGCCAGCAGCATTCAGCCAAGAGGAAGCACAGATACGCAGTATTTT

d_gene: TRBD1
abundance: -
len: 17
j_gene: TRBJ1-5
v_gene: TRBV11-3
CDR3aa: CASSFPSQGGLSRPQHF
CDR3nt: TGTGCCAGCAGCTTCCCCAGCCAGGGGGGCCTCTCTCGGCCCCAGCATTTT

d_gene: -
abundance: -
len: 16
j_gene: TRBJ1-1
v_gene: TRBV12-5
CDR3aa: CASGQGTLWPEAEAFF
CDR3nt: TGTGCTAGTGGTCAAGGGACACTCTGGCCAGAGGCTGAAGCTTTCTTT

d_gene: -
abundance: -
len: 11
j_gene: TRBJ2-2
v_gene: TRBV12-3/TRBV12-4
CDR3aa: CASSSCGELFF
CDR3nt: TGTGCCAGCAGTTCGTGCGGGGAGCTGTTTTTT